This TCR beta chain derives from a study of T cells in Graves' hyperthyroidism and ophthalmopathy. TCR beta CDR3 regions were amplified from RNA. In the first-round RT-PCR of the TCR CDR3, the HTBI primer set was used. TCRdb reprocessed the multiplex PCR reads with MiXCR, giving one entry per CDR3 protein. The repertoire consists of 610,000 or so distinct CDR3 sequences, with around 46% occurring once and the leading ten covering 7.5% to 8.5%. This clonotype was counted only a few times. The V and J ends lost 4 bases and 2 bases respectively, with 14 bases between them. CDR1 MNHNY and CDR2 SVGAGI come from the germline V gene (reference sequence). The CDR3 covers 15 residues. Aged 18 to 65, the patients had hyperthyroidism that was newly diagnosed and had lasted under 2 months. Uncontrolled infections, other autoimmune diseases, pregnancy or lactation led to exclusion of patients. Thyroid ultrasound and orbital computed tomography, with clinical symptoms and serum thyroxine and TRAb, informed diagnoses.

The sample consisted of peripheral blood or thyroid tissue (not recorded which). The chain has TRBV6-6 and TRBJ2-5, with D unresolved. The source is a woman aged 18-29 years with Graves' hyperthyroidism. CDR3 loop: CASSSVLGLQETQYF. As DNA, the CDR3 is TGTGCCAGCAGTTCCGTCCTGGGTCTACAAGAGACCCAGTACTTC.